The 26 T cell receptor beta chains below come from one sample, sequenced in a study of blood T cell repertoires in COVID-19. Using immunoSEQ multiplex PCR, the repertoire was profiled, and TCRdb retains in-frame clones only, with some absent. The sample includes nearly 55,000 clones, 65% to 80% of them seen just once. What was sequenced was peripheral blood. These receptors were taken from a human donor with active or convalescent COVID-19. The donor label of this sample is uncertain.

The chain recombines TRBV7-6 with TRBJ1-1, with 8 bases that match TRBD1. Germline V CDR1 and CDR2: SGHVS, FNYEAQ. The CDR3 runs 15 residues. V lost 5 bases, J lost 2 bases, and 7 bases stayed unmatched. Written as DNA, the CDR3 is TGTGCCAGCAGCCCCCGACAGGGGAGAAACACTGAAGCTTTCTTT. Its translation: CASSPRQGRNTEAFF.

This rearrangement joins TRBV14 to TRBJ2-6; possible D gene TRBD2, 5 bases. V was trimmed by 3 bases and J by 2 bases, leaving 8 bases between them. The CDR3 sequence is 15 residues long. Germline CDR1 is SGHDN and CDR2 is FVKESK. The DNA of the CDR3 is TGTGCCAGCAGCCACCCGGGGACTGGGGCCAACGTCCTGACTTTC. It encodes CASSHPGTGANVLTF.

This chain connects TRBV5-1 to TRBJ1-1, with TRBD1 identical over 12 bases. The CDR3 has 17 residues. Germline V gives CDR1 SGHRS, CDR2 YFSETQ. With V trimmed by 4 bases and J by 1 base, 8 bases remained unmatched. This CDR3 is CASSDWDRGLGNTEAFF. DNA for the CDR3: TGCGCCAGCAGCGACTGGGACAGGGGGCTGGGGAACACTGAAGCTTTCTTT.

V usage is TRBV24-1 and J usage is TRBJ2-3, with a possible D match to TRBD1 (5 bases). V was pared by 12 bases and J by 2 bases, with 14 bases between. Germline V gene data show CDR1 as KGHDR and CDR2 as SFDVKD. There are 13 residues in the CDR3. CDR3 coding DNA: TGTGCCGCCCAGACAGAAGACACAGATACGCAGTATTTT. It translates to CAAQTEDTDTQYF.

The CDR3 is CASSIERDVSNQPQHF. In nucleotides, the CDR3 is TGTGCCAGTAGTATAGAGCGGGATGTGAGCAATCAGCCCCAGCATTTT. This sequence joins TRBV19 and TRBJ1-5; no firm D call. The CDR3 runs 16 residues. Trimming shortened V by 0 bases and J by 1 base, and 10 bases separated the two germline ends. Germline CDR1 and CDR2: LNHDA and SQIVND (reference sequence).

This clone was recorded a few times. The chain employs TRBV5-1 and TRBJ1-3, with D possibly matching TRBD1 (5 bases). Germline CDR1 and CDR2: SGHRS and YFSETQ. The CDR3 has 15 residues. Trimming shortened V by 4 bases and J by 2 bases, and 13 bases separated the two germline ends. The DNA of the CDR3 is TGCGCCAGCAGCCCCTCCGGGGGGGCTGGAAACACCATATATTTT. It encodes CASSPSGGAGNTIYF.

V is TRBV7-9 and J is TRBJ2-5; TRBD1 matches 8 bases. V dropped 8 bases and J dropped 5; count of bases not matched to a gene: 4. Germline CDR1 reads SEHNR; CDR2 reads FQNEAQ (reference sequence). The CDR3 consists of 12 residues. The CDR3 protein is CASADRGETQYF. The CDR3 region has the DNA TGTGCCAGCGCCGACAGGGGCGAGACCCAGTACTTC.

Comment on this clone: Other DNA variants within this sample encode the same CDR3. The CDR3 sequence is CASSESTGVGNTGELFF. The DNA of the CDR3 is TGCGCCAGCAGTGAGTCCACGGGGGTCGGGAACACCGGGGAGCTGTTTTTT. The genes are TRBV10-2 and TRBJ2-2, with D possibly matching TRBD2 (6 bases). Germline CDR1 and CDR2: WSHSY and SAAADI. Trimming took off 0 bases at V and 1 base at J, with 12 bases between the two ends. The CDR3 is made up of 17 amino acids.

The chain employs TRBV5-4 and TRBJ2-6, with TRBD2 identical over 12 bases. V dropped 3 bases and J dropped 0; count of bases not matched to a gene: 1. The CDR3 is 17 residues long. The germline gives CDR1 SGHNT, CDR2 YYREEE (reference sequence). The CDR3 DNA sequence: TGTGCCAGCAGCTCGACTAGCGGGAGCTCTGGGGCCAACGTCCTGACTTTC. Amino acids: CASSSTSGSSGANVLTF.

The chain carries TRBV5-1 and TRBJ2-3; D is undetermined. Germline assignment: CDR1 SGHRS and CDR2 YFSETQ. The V end was cut by 1 base, the J end by 4 bases, with 10 bases between. The CDR3 length is 14 residues. The CDR3 nucleotides are TGCGCCAGCAGCTTGCTGAGTTCCGCAGATACGCAGTATTTT. Translated: CASSLLSSADTQYF.

The chain has TRBV4-1 and TRBJ1-3; D is possibly TRBD1 (6 bases). Germline V gives CDR1 MGHRA, CDR2 YSYEKL. The CDR3 has 15 residues. V was clipped by 4 bases and J by 4 bases, with 14 bases between them. DNA for the CDR3: TGCGCCAGCAGCCTCGGGGGGCAAACAGGAAACACCATATATTTT. Translated: CASSLGGQTGNTIYF.

This chain uses TRBV5-4 with TRBJ2-5, with D perhaps TRBD1 (6 bases). This CDR3 contains 13 residues. V was cut by 4 bases and J by 3 bases, with 10 bases left in between. The germline gives CDR1 SGHNT, CDR2 YYREEE (reference sequence). DNA of the CDR3: TGTGCCAGCAGCCTCCGGACAGAAGAGACCCAGTACTTC. Translated: CASSLRTEETQYF.

This clone was recorded only once. The V and J genes are TRBV5-1 and TRBJ2-7; 7 nucleotides line up with TRBD1. Germline V gives CDR1 SGHRS, CDR2 YFSETQ. J gave up 0 bases and V 1 base, and 4 bases lay outside the gene matches. The CDR3 sequence is 15 residues long. The CDR3 DNA reads TGCGCCAGCAGCTTGTTAGGGGACAGCTCCTACGAGCAGTACTTC. This gives the protein CASSLLGDSSYEQYF.

The chain combines TRBV5-1 with TRBJ2-3; maybe TRBD2 (5 bases). The CDR3 spans 16 residues. Trimming removed 3 bases at V and 0 bases at J, with 14 bases between. Germline V gene data show CDR1 as SGHRS and CDR2 as YFSETQ. The CDR3 region is CASSSGSGYSTDTQYF. In DNA form, the CDR3 reads TGCGCCAGCAGCTCTGGAAGCGGATATAGCACAGATACGCAGTATTTT.

This clone has a handful of counts. The chain has TRBV9 and TRBJ2-2; possibly TRBD2 for D (6 bases). This CDR3 has 15 residues. V dropped 4 bases and J dropped 1 base, with 11 bases sitting between them. In germline, CDR1 is SGDLS, CDR2 YYNGEE. The CDR3 reads CASSRDSLNTGELFF. In DNA, the CDR3 is TGTGCCAGCAGCAGGGACTCACTGAACACCGGGGAGCTGTTTTTT.

This chain joins TRBV6-5 and TRBJ2-7; TRBD1 might be the D (6 bases). The germline CDR1 and CDR2 sequences are MNHEY and SVGAGI. V gave up 8 bases and J gave up 7 bases, with 18 bases separating them. The CDR3 is 13 residues long. CDR3 sequence: CASGRGQGREQYF. Here the CDR3 DNA reads TGTGCCAGCGGTAGGGGACAAGGGAGAGAGCAGTACTTC.

The V and J genes are TRBV5-1 and TRBJ2-5, with D possibly TRBD2 on 5 matching bases. Germline V gene data show CDR1 as SGHRS and CDR2 as YFSETQ. The CDR3 has 14 residues. Trimming stripped 2 bases from V and 1 base from J, with 9 bases between. The CDR3 region is CASSFGGSQETQYF. The CDR3, as DNA: TGCGCCAGCAGCTTCGGAGGATCCCAAGAGACCCAGTACTTC.

This chain connects TRBV30 to TRBJ1-1; tentatively, D is TRBD1 (5 bases). Germline CDR1 and CDR2: GTSNPN and SVGIG (reference sequence). V was shortened by 1 base and J by 2 bases, with 14 bases between the two germline ends. CDR3 length equals 15 residues. CDR3 DNA: TGTGCCTGGAGTGCTCCGGGAGGGGCAAACACTGAAGCTTTCTTT. This gives the protein CAWSAPGGANTEAFF.

The count of this clone is one. V usage is TRBV11-2 and J usage is TRBJ1-4; D is undetermined. Germline CDR1 reads SGHAT; CDR2 reads FQNNGV. This CDR3 contains 14 residues. Trimming took 5 bases from V and 0 from J, leaving 7 bases between them. The CDR3 DNA reads as TGTGCCAGCAGCCCCGGTCCAACTAATGAAAAACTGTTTTTT. It translates to CASSPGPTNEKLFF.

This chain joins TRBV10-1 and TRBJ2-1; 9 bases are a match to TRBD1. The V gene's germline CDR1 is WNHNN and CDR2 SYGVQD (reference sequence). The CDR3 contains 12 residues. With V trimmed by 8 bases and J by 4 bases, 0 bases remained unmatched. The CDR3 loop reads CASGQGYNEQFF. CDR3 sequence (DNA): TGCGCCAGCGGACAGGGGTACAATGAGCAGTTCTTC.

The V gene is TRBV24-1, the J gene TRBJ2-3, with TRBD2 matching over 9 bases. The germline CDR1 and CDR2 sequences are KGHDR and SFDVKD. The junction had 4 bases not matched to a gene; V was cut back by 0 bases and J by 4 bases. This CDR3 is 16 amino acids long. In DNA, the CDR3 is TGTGCCACCAGTGATTTGATAGCGGGAGAGGCAGATACGCAGTATTTT. Its translation is CATSDLIAGEADTQYF.

The V gene is TRBV27, the J gene TRBJ2-3, with 9 nucleotides matching TRBD2. The CDR3 totals 17 residues. Unmatched junction bases numbered 11, after V lost 2 bases and J lost 5 bases. Germline CDR1 is MNHEY and CDR2 is SMNVEV (reference sequence). The CDR3, as DNA: TGTGCCAGCAGTTTAGGCCTAGCGGGACTGGCTATAGATACGCAGTATTTT. Protein product: CASSLGLAGLAIDTQYF.

The V and J genes are TRBV3-1 (or the pseudogene TRBV3-2) and TRBJ2-1; D ambiguous. From germline, CDR1 is LGHDT and CDR2 YNNKEL (reference sequence). The CDR3 is 11 residues long. Deletions cut 0 bases from V and 10 bases from J, with 4 bases between. The CDR3: CASSQEREQFF. The CDR3 DNA is TGTGCCAGCAGCCAAGAGAGAGAGCAGTTCTTC.

The gene calls are TRBV7-2 and TRBJ2-1; TRBD2 aligns across 12 bases. Germline V gene sequence: CDR1 SGHTA, CDR2 FQGNSA. CDR3 length: 16 amino acids. J was trimmed by 7 bases and V by 6 bases; bases with no gene match: 10. The CDR3 nucleotides are TGTGCCAGCAGGGCAGGCAGGACTAGCGGGATAAATGAGCAGTTCTTC. This codes for CASRAGRTSGINEQFF.

This clone was seen a single time. V usage is TRBV24-1 and J usage is TRBJ1-1; D unclear. CDR1 and CDR2 (germline): KGHDR, SFDVKD. The CDR3 extends over 13 amino acids. The ends were cut back, 4 bases at V and 4 bases at J, with 9 bases in the middle. The CDR3 sequence: CATSDFSGTEAFF. CDR3 coding DNA: TGTGCCACCAGTGACTTCTCAGGCACTGAAGCTTTCTTT.

The chain links TRBV21-1 to TRBJ1-5. TRBV21-1 has pseudogene status. The CDR3 is made up of 17 amino acids. The CDR3 nucleotides are TGTGCCAGCAGCAAACGGGATCTTCTGGGATGCAATCAGCCCCAGCATTTT. Translation gives CASSKRDLLGCNQPQHF.